The TCR beta chain under discussion was sequenced for a study of Graves' ophthalmopathy and Graves' hyperthyroidism (dated by TCRdb to the late 2010s). In terms of the full investigation: Peripheral blood was collected before any treatment was given, at the time of initial diagnosis. In five or six hyperthyroidism patients, the T-cell repertoires found in thyroid tissue were compared with those found in blood. For training and testing, the 110 or so patients in the discovery cohort were randomly divided in a 7:3 ratio. Following sampling, methimazole starting at 30 mg daily was administered to hyperthyroidism patients, and high-dose intravenous methylprednisolone was administered to ophthalmopathy patients. To explore V-J signatures that distinguish ophthalmopathy from hyperthyroidism, a discovery set of about a hundred patients was enrolled, made up of 40 to 45 with ophthalmopathy and around 57 with stable hyperthyroidism. For independent validation, a separate cohort was made up of about 18 hyperthyroidism patients plus 17 patients who later progressed from hyperthyroidism to ophthalmopathy. In total, approximately 130 blood samples were TCR-sequenced: roughly 45 ophthalmopathy, under 80 hyperthyroidism and around 17 hyperthyroidism-to-ophthalmopathy patients. The study used TCR beta repertoire signatures to distinguish Graves' ophthalmopathy from Graves' hyperthyroidism and to predict progression to ophthalmopathy. Study-wide conclusions, independent of this receptor: In cross-validation, the 13-signature model distinguished ophthalmopathy from stable hyperthyroidism with about 90% sensitivity and around 81% specificity, and in the test set the corresponding values were about 80% and 75%. In validation, the model predicted ophthalmopathy progression with 55% to 71% sensitivity and 72.22% specificity; 12 predicted patients were CT-confirmed with GO in a median of approximately 6.2 months. Sample size was not statistically predetermined, and group allocation was not concealed from the investigators. Most expanded thyroid clonotypes with a frequency above 0.001 also appeared in blood, which suggests that blood repertoires may reflect the immune response in the thyroid.

Stable hyperthyroidism was defined as no progression to ophthalmopathy within 18 months of follow-up. Hyperthyroidism patients were newly diagnosed, with disease duration under 2 months, and aged 18 to 65 years. Patients with other autoimmune diseases, uncontrolled infections, pregnancy or lactation were excluded from the study. Diagnosis was based on clinical symptoms, serum thyroxine, TRAb, thyroid ultrasound and orbital computed tomography. Using Ficoll-Paque density gradient centrifugation, PBMCs were isolated from 10 ml of fresh peripheral blood. Total RNA was extracted with Trizol reagent and quality-checked on an Agilent 2100 Bioanalyzer. This clonotype occurred many times. Its binding antigen is unknown. No quality values exist for individual bases; no much larger clone is one base distant. TCR beta CDR3 regions were amplified from RNA transcripts for repertoire sequencing. HTBI primers and the Qiagen OneStep RT-PCR kit were used in a first-round RT-PCR, which was followed by a second-round multiplex PCR, size selection and purification. Libraries were sequenced paired-end with 100 bp reads on an Illumina HiSeq2000. Turning to the authors' computational methods: Reads were processed with SOAPnuke, discarding reads with adapters, uncalled bases, mean Phred below 15, or no exact constant-primer or identifier match. High-quality paired reads were merged with COPE v1.2.5. Each unique nucleotide sequence was defined as a clonotype, and clonotypes were aligned to IMGT TRB V, D and J references with MiTCR v1.1. The analysis was limited to V-J combinations with a frequency above 0.0001, which together covered approximately 99% of the repertoires. For each V-J combination, a TCR clonal expansion and chaos score was defined as the ratio of F50 clonal expansion to chaos observed in the TCRdist matrix. Welch's t-statistics and random forest were used to narrow the features down to 10 to 15 V-J combinations, which were then fed into a naive Bayes classifier. Thyroid-blood repertoire similarity was quantified with the Morisita-Horn index. In TCRdb, the public reads were trimmed at Q25 with fastp and aligned with MiXCR, with productive beta chains retained. A single entry per CDR3 protein holds the most common genes and DNA from its merged rows. In this record, the V and J calls reflect TCRdb's handling and not the investigators' own analysis. This sample has 500,000 to 700,000 distinct CDR3 sequences in its table, and approximately 21% of those were observed once. The biggest ten clones account for approximately 7% of the sample.

The clonotype was recovered from a woman aged 18 to 35 with stable Graves' hyperthyroidism. Some clones in this sample may be carry-over from other donors' samples. Donor details come from another sample of the same person, matched by shared clones. The specimen was peripheral blood.

In nucleotides, the sequence is TGTGCCAGCAGCTTCGCACGACAGGGCGATGGCTACACCTTC. It translates as CASSFARQGDGYTF. The rearranged segments are TRBV7-9 and TRBJ1-2; TRBD1 matches 7 bases in the middle. From V the trimming removes 3 bases and from J it removes 6 bases, while the gene matches leave 7 bases of the junction unaccounted for. Via the germline V gene (reference sequence), CDR1 is SEHNR and CDR2 FQNEAQ. There are 14 amino acids in the CDR3, from cysteine to phenylalanine inclusive. Only the CDR3 DNA is retained, 42 bases long and in frame from the first base.